These 32 T cell receptor beta chains were sequenced from one sample in a study of Graves' ophthalmopathy and Graves' hyperthyroidism. Using RNA transcripts, the TCR beta CDR3 regions were amplified. The authors performed first-round RT-PCR with HTBI primers and then a second-round multiplex PCR. A single record per CDR3 protein comes from TCRdb applying MiXCR to the multiplex PCR reads. Of 580,000 or so distinct CDR3 sequences listed, 39% were seen once; the top ten hold about 4.2%. The sample taken for sequencing was peripheral blood or thyroid tissue (not recorded which). Receptors originate from an adult man with Graves' hyperthyroidism.

This clonotype was detected ten times or more. The V and J genes are TRBV24-1 and TRBJ1-2; D is unclear. The germline V gene encodes CDR1 KGHDR and CDR2 SFDVKD. Trimming left V 6 bases short and J 3 bases short, with 7 bases between. The CDR3 length is 12 residues. The CDR3 region has the DNA TGTGCCACCAGTCCAGGAGACTATGGCTACACCTTC. Encoded protein: CATSPGDYGYTF.

J is TRBJ2-6 and V is TRBV20-1; D call uncertain. V lost 7 bases, J lost 0 bases, and 10 bases lay in between. CDR1 is DFQATT and CDR2 is SNEGSKA in the germline V gene (reference sequence). The CDR3 runs to 14 residues. This CDR3 reads CSVPIRSGANVLTF. The CDR3 coding sequence is TGCAGTGTCCCCATTCGCTCTGGGGCCAACGTCCTGACTTTC.

The chain carries TRBV2 and TRBJ1-2; no clear D gene. The CDR3 is 11 residues long. From germline, CDR1 is SNHLY and CDR2 FYNNEI. Trimming removed 6 bases at V and 8 bases at J, with 10 bases between. The CDR3, as DNA: TGTGCCAGCAGGAGGACCTTGGGCTACACCTTC. Protein sequence: CASRRTLGYTF.

This clonotype was seen more than once but under ten times. The chain uses TRBV5-1 and TRBJ1-6; D may be TRBD1 (6 bases). V lost 1 base and J lost 6, with 14 bases in between. Germline values: CDR1 SGHRS, CDR2 YFSETQ. The CDR3 is 16 residues long. The CDR3 DNA follows: TGCGCCAGCAGCTTGTCCCTCGCAGGGGTTAATTCACCCCTCCACTTT. It codes for CASSLSLAGVNSPLHF.

Concerning this clonotype: This may come from a read error, since a much larger clone is one base off. The chain links TRBV12-3 or TRBV12-4 to TRBJ1-4; no reliable D call. There are 15 residues in the CDR3. CDR3 DNA: TGTGCCAGCGGTTTTAGAACGAGAACTAATGAAAAACTGTTTTTT. This codes for CASGFRTRTNEKLFF.

The table lists this clonotype with many counts. This chain connects TRBV20-1 to TRBJ1-6, with TRBD1 as a possible D gene (6 bases). V was clipped by 6 bases and J by 7 bases, with 16 bases between them. Germline CDR1 reads DFQATT; CDR2 reads SNEGSKA (reference sequence). The CDR3 has 14 amino acids. CDR3 loop: CSARGGGINSPLHF. The CDR3 DNA follows: TGCAGTGCAAGGGGGGGGGGCATCAATTCACCCCTCCACTTT.

Many counts were recorded for this clonotype. The V call is TRBV2, the J call TRBJ1-4, with D perhaps TRBD1 (5 bases). Germline V gene lookup returns CDR1 SNHLY and CDR2 FYNNEI. This CDR3 comprises 15 residues. The ends were cut back, 2 bases at V and 0 bases at J, with 7 bases in the middle. The CDR3 DNA is TGTGCCAGCAGTGAACAGGGCGCAACTAATGAAAAACTGTTTTTT. Its protein is CASSEQGATNEKLFF.

This rearrangement joins TRBV28 to TRBJ1-5; D ambiguous. The CDR3 extends over 14 amino acids. Trimming took 6 bases from V and 11 from J, leaving 20 bases between them. Germline values: CDR1 MDHEN, CDR2 SYDVKM. CDR3 in DNA: TGTGCCAGCAGCCTGACAACGAACACCGGGACCCAGCATTTT. This sequence encodes CASSLTTNTGTQHF.

This chain links TRBV29-1 with TRBJ2-7; no clear D gene. The CDR3 is 14 residues long. The V gene's germline CDR1 is SQVTM and CDR2 ANQGSEA. Deletions cut 5 bases from V and 7 bases from J, with 21 bases between. Here the CDR3 reads CSVSWASGNNEQYF. The CDR3 DNA sequence: TGCAGCGTTTCTTGGGCTAGTGGAAACAATGAGCAGTACTTC.

This clonotype was seen repeatedly, ten times or more. CDR3 region: CASSEMLGSDGYTF. The CDR3 DNA reads as TGTGCCAGCAGTGAAATGTTGGGGTCGGATGGCTACACCTTC. The chain has TRBV6-1 and TRBJ1-2; no firm D call. Trimming removed 2 bases at V and 6 bases at J, with 13 bases between. Germline V gene sequence: CDR1 MNHNS, CDR2 SASEGT. The CDR3 runs 14 residues.

This clonotype occurred many times. The J gene is TRBJ2-5, the V gene TRBV24-1, with TRBD1 matching 8 bases. The CDR3 sequence is 12 residues long. The germline CDR1 and CDR2 sequences are KGHDR and SFDVKD. Trimming took 6 bases from V and 6 from J; bases not matched to a gene: 2. The CDR3 region is CATSQGAKTQYF. CDR3 DNA sequence: TGTGCCACCAGTCAGGGGGCAAAGACCCAGTACTTC.

The chain has TRBV19 and TRBJ2-7; possible D gene TRBD2, 5 bases. V lost 5 bases to trimming and J lost 4 bases, with 18 bases between them. Germline V gene data show CDR1 as LNHDA and CDR2 as SQIVND (reference sequence). The CDR3 runs 15 residues. The CDR3 DNA is TGTGCCAGTAGTCCCCGGGGATCGGTGAAGTACGAGCAGTACTTC. It is translated as CASSPRGSVKYEQYF.

The chain joins TRBV2 to TRBJ2-3; D is perhaps TRBD2 (5 bases). The V and J ends lost 7 bases and 6 bases respectively, with 8 bases between them. The CDR3 length is 11 residues. Germline V CDR1 and CDR2: SNHLY, FYNNEI. Here the CDR3 reads CASMWEDTQYF. CDR3 nucleotides: TGTGCCAGCATGTGGGAGGATACGCAGTATTTT.

This clonotype has ten or more counts. This chain links TRBV27 with TRBJ2-7; D tentatively fits TRBD1 or TRBD2 (6 bases each). Deletions cut 7 bases from V and 3 bases from J, with 10 bases between. The CDR3 runs to 12 residues. Looked up from germline, CDR1 is MNHEY and CDR2 is SMNVEV (reference sequence). This CDR3 reads CASKGGGYEQYF. The CDR3 coding sequence is TGTGCCAGCAAAGGGGGAGGCTACGAGCAGTACTTC.

The chain joins TRBV7-2 to TRBJ1-2; D is possibly TRBD1 (6 bases). V was clipped by 8 bases and J by 0 bases, with 10 bases between them. CDR1 is SGHTA and CDR2 is FQGNSA in the germline V gene. The CDR3 has 13 amino acids. The DNA for the CDR3 is TGTGCCAGCTGCCGGACAGCTAACTATGGCTACACCTTC. Amino acid sequence: CASCRTANYGYTF.

In its sample, this clonotype was seen a few times. The rearrangement links TRBV12-3 or TRBV12-4 to TRBJ1-4; D remains ambiguous. The germline V and J ends were trimmed by 2 bases and 1 base, with 8 bases remaining between them. This CDR3 is 15 amino acids long. This CDR3 reads CASSLNPRTNEKLFF. CDR3 nucleotides: TGTGCCAGCAGTTTAAATCCGAGAACTAATGAAAAACTGTTTTTT.

About this clonotype itself: At one of its ends the junction is not consistent with the germline gene, which may arise from a read error. The CDR3: CASSEFGLAAILYEQYF. Written as DNA, the CDR3 is TGTGCCAGCAGTGAATTTGGGTTAGCGGCGATACTCTACGAGCAGTACTTC. V is TRBV10-3 and J is TRBJ2-7; a possible D gene is TRBD2 (6 bases). The CDR3 is 17 residues long. CDR1 is ENHRY and CDR2 is SYGVKD in the germline V gene.

V usage is TRBV19 and J usage is TRBJ2-5; 8 bases fit TRBD2. Trimming removed 6 bases from V and 1 base from J; junction bases left unmatched: 7. The V gene's germline CDR1 is LNHDA and CDR2 SQIVND (reference sequence). This CDR3 is 15 amino acids long. CDR3 sequence reads: CASSTGGPLQETQYF. The CDR3 DNA sequence: TGTGCCAGTAGCACGGGGGGGCCCCTCCAAGAGACCCAGTACTTC.

The genes are TRBV15 and TRBJ1-4; 7 nucleotides line up with TRBD1. The CDR3 runs to 12 residues. V dropped 5 bases and J dropped 12; count of bases not matched to a gene: 6. The germline V gene has CDR1 LNHNV and CDR2 YYDKDF (reference sequence). CDR3 sequence: CATSGTAGELFF. CDR3 nucleotides: TGTGCCACCAGCGGGACAGCGGGAGAACTGTTTTTT.

Many counts were recorded for this clonotype. The V gene is TRBV6-5, the J gene TRBJ1-6; D call uncertain. Germline V gene sequence: CDR1 MNHEY, CDR2 SVGAGI. With 5 bases removed from V and 10 bases from J, the gap between germline ends came to 9 bases. There are 12 residues in the CDR3. CDR3 loop: CASSEPGSPLHF. For the CDR3, the DNA is TGTGCCAGCAGTGAACCGGGCTCACCCCTCCACTTT.

CDR3 DNA sequence: TGTGCCAGCAGCTCGCATCCAAGCCGACAGGGGGAGGATACGCAGTATTTT. Translation gives CASSSHPSRQGEDTQYF. The chain carries TRBV7-9 and TRBJ2-3; 9 bases fit TRBD1. CDR1 is SEHNR, CDR2 FQNEAQ, per germline (reference sequence). V dropped 4 bases and J dropped 6; count of bases not matched to a gene: 14. CDR3 length: 17 amino acids.

The chain has TRBV7-8 and TRBJ2-7, with a tentative D call TRBD1 (5 bases). Trimming shortened V by 5 bases and J by 6 bases, and 20 bases separated the two germline ends. CDR1 and CDR2 (germline): SGHVS, FQNEAQ. This CDR3 is built from 15 residues. The CDR3 bases are TGTGCCAGCAGCACCTCTTCCTTAGGGGTGGGCGAGCAGTACTTC. Its protein is CASSTSSLGVGEQYF.

The genes are TRBV6-1 and TRBJ1-2; D might be TRBD1 (5 bases). V was cut by 0 bases and J by 7 bases, with 12 bases left in between. The length of the CDR3 is 14 residues. The germline V gene encodes CDR1 MNHNS and CDR2 SASEGT. The CDR3 DNA reads as TGTGCCAGCAGTGAAGCGCTTGGGGGGGGTGGCTACACCTTC. It yields the protein CASSEALGGGGYTF.

This clonotype was seen ten or more times. The V gene is TRBV9, the J gene TRBJ2-2, with 13 bases identical to TRBD2. The length of the CDR3 is 16 residues. The V segment lost 3 bases and the J segment 5 bases; nucleotides outside the gene matches: 4. Germline loops: CDR1 SGDLS, CDR2 YYNGEE. This CDR3 is CASSARTSGRTGELFF. Written as DNA, the CDR3 is TGTGCCAGCAGCGCCCGGACTAGCGGGAGAACCGGGGAGCTGTTTTTT.

The chain links TRBV25-1 to TRBJ1-1; unclear D gene. The CDR3 covers 16 residues. Looked up from germline, CDR1 is MGHDK and CDR2 is SYGVNS. V lost 7 bases and J lost 0, with 18 bases in between. The CDR3 region is CASIEGQTRMNTEAFF. The CDR3 DNA is TGTGCCAGCATAGAAGGGCAGACACGAATGAACACTGAAGCTTTCTTT.

This clonotype was recorded a few times. This chain uses TRBV10-3 with TRBJ1-5, with D possibly matching TRBD1 (6 bases). Trimming took off 0 bases at V and 7 bases at J, with 16 bases between the two ends. The CDR3 spans 16 residues. The germline CDR1 and CDR2 sequences are ENHRY and SYGVKD. Written as DNA, the CDR3 is TGTGCCATCAGTGAGTCAAGCGGGGGCGGAGGCCAGCCCCAGCATTTT. As protein: CAISESSGGGGQPQHF.

The table lists this clonotype with many counts. The V gene is TRBV6-5, the J gene TRBJ2-7, with D perhaps matching TRBD1 (7 bases). Germline CDR1 and CDR2: MNHEY and SVGAGI. There are 15 residues in the CDR3. Trimming shortened V by 5 bases and J by 3 bases, and 17 bases separated the two germline ends. DNA for the CDR3: TGTGCCAGCAGTGAAGCGGCGGGACAGTACTACGAGCAGTACTTC. Its translation is CASSEAAGQYYEQYF.

This clonotype was seen at least ten times. The chain has TRBV7-3 and TRBJ2-5; TRBD1 matches 9 bases. Germline CDR1 reads SGHTA; CDR2 reads FQGTGA. The CDR3 contains 17 residues. After removal of 0 bases from V and 3 bases from J, the junction contained 8 bases not matched to a gene. The CDR3 DNA sequence: TGTGCCAGCAGCTTAACCGGACAGGGGTTACCTAAAGAGACCCAGTACTTC. Protein sequence: CASSLTGQGLPKETQYF.

This chain connects TRBV24-1 to TRBJ2-1, with 14 bases matching TRBD2. In germline, CDR1 is KGHDR, CDR2 SFDVKD. The CDR3 is 18 amino acids. J gave up 2 bases and V 5 bases, and 7 bases lay outside the gene matches. The CDR3 region has the DNA TGTGCCACCAGTGGTTTTGGGGGACTAGCGGGGGCCTACAATGAGCAGTTCTTC. The encoded protein is CATSGFGGLAGAYNEQFF.

This chain uses TRBV12-3 or TRBV12-4 with TRBJ2-2; 12 bases map to TRBD2. This CDR3 has 18 amino acids. V gave up 2 bases and J gave up 6 bases; unmatched junction bases: 10. The CDR3 sequence: CASSLYPFLAGGSGELFF. As DNA, the CDR3 is TGTGCCAGCAGTTTATACCCCTTCCTAGCGGGGGGGTCCGGGGAGCTGTTTTTT.

This clonotype was counted a few times. This rearrangement joins TRBV10-3 to TRBJ2-5, with D tentatively TRBD1 or TRBD2 (5 bases each). The germline V and J ends were trimmed by 0 bases and 4 bases, with 9 bases remaining between them. The CDR3 is 14 residues long. The germline CDR1 and CDR2 sequences are ENHRY and SYGVKD. The CDR3 nucleotides are TGTGCCATCAGTGAGTCGGGGGACCGAGAGACCCAGTACTTC. This gives the protein CAISESGDRETQYF.

This clonotype has ten or more counts. This chain links TRBV7-9 with TRBJ1-6; maybe TRBD1 (5 bases). Germline V gives CDR1 SEHNR, CDR2 FQNEAQ (reference sequence). The CDR3 contains 14 residues. The V end was cut by 5 bases, the J end by 6 bases, with 11 bases between. The CDR3 here is CASSPGTLNSPLHF. Here the CDR3 DNA reads TGTGCCAGCAGCCCCGGGACCCTTAATTCACCCCTCCACTTT.